This T cell receptor beta chain was found in a study of CD8+ T cells in alopecia areata. Treatment: oral pan-JAK inhibitor, 5-10 mg twice daily. Germline V gene sequence: CDR1 LNHNV, CDR2 YYDKDF (reference sequence). Trimming cost V 1 base and J 2 bases, with 9 bases left between them. The CDR3 is 14 amino acids. Sequencing templates came from extracted RNA that was reverse transcribed into cDNA. Only in-frame clones appear in the TCRdb table, and some are missing; sequencing was by immunoSEQ multiplex PCR. The repertoire holds around 150,000 clones, 50% to 70% seen once, with about 0.94% in the top ten.

This chain uses TRBV15 with TRBJ2-7, with a weak D call TRBD2 (6 bases). The sequence was obtained from a human donor with alopecia areata. This specimen was CD4+ T cells sorted from blood, taken at week 4, from a patient treated with tofacitinib. The CDR3 sequence is CATSRGDSPYEQYF. CDR3 DNA: TGTGCCACCAGCAGAGGGGACTCACCCTACGAGCAGTACTTC.